The 3 T cell receptor beta chains in this list originate from one sample, sequenced in a study of T cell responses to AZD1222 COVID-19 vaccine. Data came from immunoSEQ multiplex PCR; TCRdb stores just in-frame clones and leaves some out. This table holds over 100,000 clones, more than 75% found once. The source material was peripheral blood, sampled on day 0 of AZD1222 vaccination. These receptors were taken from an adult in good health.

The rearrangement uses TRBV28 and TRBJ1-2; D possibly corresponds to TRBD1 (6 bases). Germline assignment: CDR1 MDHEN and CDR2 SYDVKM. The CDR3 covers 13 residues. The V and J ends lost 7 bases and 8 bases respectively, with 17 bases between them. This CDR3 is CASTLFRGQGYTF. CDR3 sequence (DNA): TGTGCCAGCACCCTATTCAGGGGTCAAGGCTACACCTTC.

This clone was counted many times. The J gene is TRBJ1-6, the V gene TRBV7-9; D gene unclear. The CDR3 runs to 15 residues. V was shortened by 3 bases and J by 8 bases, with 14 bases between the two germline ends. CDR1 is SEHNR, CDR2 FQNEAQ, per germline (reference sequence). The CDR3 DNA reads TGTGCCAGCAGCTTCCAGACATCGGCGTATTCACCCCTCCACTTT. Translating gives CASSFQTSAYSPLHF.

The chain is built from TRBV15 and TRBJ2-3, with a possible D match to TRBD2 (6 bases). Trimming left V 2 bases short and J 1 base short, with 10 bases between. CDR3 size: 15 residues. CDR1 is LNHNV and CDR2 is YYDKDF in the germline V gene (reference sequence). CDR3 in DNA: TGTGCCACCAGCAGAAGGACTATCCGCACAGATACGCAGTATTTT. Protein product: CATSRRTIRTDTQYF.